These 10 T cell receptor beta chains share one sample of origin, sequenced in a study of PD-1 blockade in classical Hodgkin lymphoma. Sequencing was performed with immunoSEQ multiplex PCR; in TCRdb, only in-frame clones are kept and a portion is missing. The sample has some 7,500 clones; 80% are singletons. Brentuximab vedotin exposure varied, and every patient relapsed after autologous stem cell transplantation. Investigators isolated CD4+ T cells from thawed PBMCs through magnetic negative selection. The sample was CD4+ T cells from blood, taken at baseline. The receptors derive from a human donor with classical Hodgkin lymphoma.

The CDR3 nucleotides are TGTGCCAGCAGCCAAGAGGGAGCGGGATTTTCCTACGAGCAGTACTTC. Amino acids: CASSQEGAGFSYEQYF. V and J are TRBV4-2 and TRBJ2-7; 7 nucleotides match TRBD2. There are 16 residues in the CDR3. Germline lookup yields CDR1 LGHNA and CDR2 YNFKEQ. J was trimmed by 1 base and V by 0 bases; bases with no gene match: 6.

The chain has TRBV28 and TRBJ2-7; D ambiguous. With 3 bases removed from V and 3 bases from J, the gap between germline ends came to 12 bases. Germline lookup yields CDR1 MDHEN and CDR2 SYDVKM. The CDR3 extends over 14 amino acids. CDR3 region: CASSFQHADYEQYF. The DNA of the CDR3 is TGTGCCAGCAGTTTTCAGCATGCTGACTACGAGCAGTACTTC. Using reference TRBV28 and TRBJ2-7 for the parts outside the CDR3, the full variable domain is DVKVTQSSRYLVKRTGEKVFLECVQDMDHENMFWYRQDPGLGLRLIYFSYDVKMKEKGDIPEGYSVSREKKERFSLILESASTNQTSMYLCASSFQHADYEQYFGPGTRLTVT.

By share, this clone ranks as medium-sized (0.01 to 0.1%). The chain combines TRBV19 with TRBJ1-5; D ambiguous. The germline V and J ends were trimmed by 3 bases and 1 base, with 10 bases remaining between them. The CDR3 sequence is 15 residues long. Germline assignment: CDR1 LNHDA and CDR2 SQIVND (reference sequence). CDR3 residues: CASSMADGSNQPQHF. CDR3 sequence (DNA): TGTGCCAGTAGTATGGCAGACGGCAGCAATCAGCCCCAGCATTTT.

The chain is built from TRBV30 and TRBJ2-7, with 11 bases lining up with TRBD2. The CDR3 contains 14 residues. The germline gives CDR1 GTSNPN, CDR2 SVGIG (reference sequence). Trimming took 4 bases from V and 6 from J; bases not matched to a gene: 8. In nucleotides, the CDR3 is TGTGCCTGGACGCAGGAGGGGACTAGCGGCGAGCAGTACTTC. Translating gives CAWTQEGTSGEQYF.

The genes are TRBV6-1 and TRBJ2-5; weak D call: TRBD1 (7 bases). CDR3 length equals 13 residues. V shed 11 bases and J shed 3 bases, with 16 bases lying between them. Germline CDR1 is MNHNS and CDR2 is SASEGT. In DNA form, the CDR3 reads TGTGCCTGCGCGACAGGGAGGAAAGAGACCCAGTACTTC. It is translated as CACATGRKETQYF.

V gene TRBV15 combines with J gene TRBJ2-1; 14 bases are shared with TRBD2. The CDR3 is 18 residues long. V lost 5 bases to trimming and J lost 9 bases; unmatched junction nucleotides: 15. Per the germline V gene, CDR1 is LNHNV and CDR2 is YYDKDF (reference sequence). The CDR3, as DNA: TGTGCCACCAGCGGGGGGGATACTGGACTAGCGGGAGGTGTTGAGCAGTTCTTC. As protein: CATSGGDTGLAGGVEQFF.

J is TRBJ2-7 and V is TRBV5-1, with a possible D match to TRBD1 (6 bases). The germline CDR1 and CDR2 sequences are SGHRS and YFSETQ. V lost 2 bases and J lost 3, with 12 bases in between. The CDR3 is 14 amino acids. CDR3 sequence: CASSLPGTHYEQYF. The CDR3 nucleotides are TGCGCCAGCAGCTTACCCGGGACACACTACGAGCAGTACTTC.

The chain has TRBV5-4 and TRBJ2-6, with D tentatively TRBD1 (5 bases). The CDR3 extends over 17 amino acids. Germline V CDR1 and CDR2: SGHNT, YYREEE (reference sequence). The V end lost 5 bases, the J end lost 5 bases, and 20 bases lay between the germline ends. The CDR3 DNA reads TGTGCCAGCAGATCCCTCGTACCAGACAGTCGGGCCAACGTCCTGACTTTC. Its translation: CASRSLVPDSRANVLTF.

This clone was seen a few times. The chain has TRBV7-9 and TRBJ1-3; D remains unclear. Germline assignment: CDR1 SEHNR and CDR2 FQNEAQ (reference sequence). The CDR3 is 16 residues long. The V end was cut by 5 bases, the J end by 0 bases, with 14 bases between. This chain's CDR3 is CASSPNPGGSGNTIYF. The CDR3 DNA follows: TGTGCCAGCAGCCCAAACCCGGGCGGCTCTGGAAACACCATATATTTT.

The chain uses TRBV28 and TRBJ1-2; 7 bases are a match to TRBD1. From germline, CDR1 is MDHEN and CDR2 SYDVKM. This CDR3 has 14 amino acids. The ends lost 7 bases at V and 7 bases at J; junction bases unmatched: 12. CDR3 sequence reads: CASTSSRGWFGYTF. CDR3 sequence (DNA): TGTGCCAGCACCTCGAGCAGGGGGTGGTTTGGCTACACCTTC.